The 26 T cell receptor beta chains listed next were all sequenced from one sample in a study of blood T cell repertoires in COVID-19. The table came from immunoSEQ multiplex PCR; TCRdb's copy has only in-frame clones and leaves some out. The sample yields around 15,000 clones, 75% to 85% seen once. Specimen: peripheral blood. These receptors came from a man older than 75 with active COVID-19.

The chain combines TRBV5-1 with TRBJ2-3; 10 bases are a match to TRBD1. V shed 3 bases, J shed 3 bases, and the junction held 4 bases outside the gene matches. Germline V gives CDR1 SGHRS, CDR2 YFSETQ. The CDR3 has 15 residues. CDR3 DNA sequence: TGCGCCAGCAGCTATGGGACAGGGGTGACAGATACGCAGTATTTT. This translates into CASSYGTGVTDTQYF.

This clone was counted a single time. The chain has TRBV28 and TRBJ2-1, with D uncertain. V was cut by 2 bases and J by 0 bases, with 11 bases left in between. Germline V gene sequence: CDR1 MDHEN, CDR2 SYDVKM. The CDR3 contains 16 residues. The CDR3, as DNA: TGTGCCAGCAGTTTAACTTCGATTTACTCCTACAATGAGCAGTTCTTC. It codes for CASSLTSIYSYNEQFF.

The chain carries TRBV4-3 and TRBJ1-1; TRBD1 agrees at 9 bases. The J segment lost 10 bases and the V segment lost 2 bases, leaving 8 bases of the junction unmatched. CDR3 length equals 14 residues. The V gene's germline CDR1 is LGHNA and CDR2 YSLEER. The CDR3 DNA follows: TGCGCCAGCAGCCAACACTTGACAGGGGGTCCAGCTTTCTTT. Translating gives CASSQHLTGGPAFF.

The gene calls are TRBV5-8 and TRBJ2-3; TRBD1 agrees at 9 bases. The germline gives CDR1 SGHTS, CDR2 YDEGEE. The CDR3 length is 11 residues. The V and J ends lost 5 bases and 13 bases, in that order; junction bases with no gene match: 5. The CDR3 loop reads CASRLRDREYF. DNA for the CDR3: TGTGCCAGCAGACTCCGGGACAGGGAGTATTTT.

This clone was detected a few times. The rearrangement joins TRBV7-2 to TRBJ2-2, with TRBD2 identical over 11 bases. The CDR3 spans 14 residues. V lost 3 bases, J lost 8 bases, and 2 bases stayed unmatched. Per the germline V gene, CDR1 is SGHTA and CDR2 is FQGNSA. Here the CDR3 reads CASSFLAGGGELFF. CDR3 in DNA: TGTGCCAGCAGCTTCCTAGCGGGAGGAGGGGAGCTGTTTTTT.

V is TRBV10-2 and J is TRBJ2-1; no firm D call. The CDR3 totals 15 residues. Germline V gene lookup returns CDR1 WSHSY and CDR2 SAAADI. The V end was cut by 4 bases, the J end by 0 bases, with 10 bases between. The CDR3 region is CASSGRRSSYNEQFF. CDR3 in DNA: TGCGCCAGCAGTGGACGGCGGAGCTCCTACAATGAGCAGTTCTTC.

J is TRBJ2-1 and V is TRBV2; 10 nucleotides line up with TRBD2. Germline V gene lookup returns CDR1 SNHLY and CDR2 FYNNEI. This CDR3 is built from 21 residues. Trimming took 3 bases from V and 5 from J; bases not matched to a gene: 22. The CDR3 sequence is CASSDPQGLAGEGTIDNEQFF. CDR3 sequence (DNA): TGTGCCAGCAGTGACCCCCAAGGGCTAGCGGGAGAAGGGACTATTGACAATGAGCAGTTCTTC.

The genes are TRBV9 and TRBJ2-7; D is perhaps TRBD1 (5 bases). This CDR3 has 16 amino acids. Germline loops: CDR1 SGDLS, CDR2 YYNGEE. V shed 0 bases and J shed 4 bases, with 17 bases lying between them. The CDR3 region is CASSVGPVDMGYEQYF. CDR3 nucleotides: TGTGCCAGCAGCGTAGGCCCGGTGGACATGGGGTACGAGCAGTACTTC.

This clone was detected only a few times. The chain combines TRBV11-3 with TRBJ2-1; D is perhaps TRBD1 (8 bases). The CDR3 extends over 19 amino acids. The germline gives CDR1 SGHNT, CDR2 YENEEA. Deletions cut 1 base from V and 5 bases from J, with 24 bases between. CDR3 in DNA: TGTGCCAGCAGCTTAGGGGGGACAGGCGGGGGCCTAAGCCACAATGAGCAGTTCTTC. Translating it yields CASSLGGTGGGLSHNEQFF.

The gene calls are TRBV4-1 and TRBJ2-3; 13 bases align to TRBD2. The CDR3 totals 21 residues. Germline loops: CDR1 MGHRA, CDR2 YSYEKL. Trimming took 4 bases from V and 2 from J; bases not matched to a gene: 18. DNA for the CDR3: TGCGCCAGCAGCCTGCCTCCTCCCGGGACTAGCGGGGATATTTACACAGATACGCAGTATTTT. Its protein product is CASSLPPPGTSGDIYTDTQYF.

This clone was counted a single time. The chain employs TRBV29-1 and TRBJ2-7; D unresolved. V was shortened by 3 bases and J by 0 bases, with 9 bases between the two germline ends. CDR3 length: 13 amino acids. The germline V gene has CDR1 SQVTM and CDR2 ANQGSEA. The CDR3 is CSVDFAGSYEQYF. CDR3 DNA: TGCAGCGTTGATTTTGCAGGCTCCTACGAGCAGTACTTC.

The chain couples TRBV11-2 to TRBJ1-5; TRBD1 might be the D (5 bases). The germline CDR1 and CDR2 sequences are SGHAT and FQNNGV. V was pared by 1 base and J by 5 bases, with 12 bases between. The length of the CDR3 is 15 residues. The CDR3, as DNA: TGTGCCAGCAGCTTAGGGTCAGGGTCCCATCAGCCCCAGCATTTT. Translated: CASSLGSGSHQPQHF.

The V gene is TRBV28, the J gene TRBJ2-1, with D perhaps TRBD1 (7 bases). Germline V gives CDR1 MDHEN, CDR2 SYDVKM. This CDR3 comprises 15 residues. Trimming took off 7 bases at V and 8 bases at J, with 21 bases between the two ends. The CDR3 coding sequence is TGTGCCAGCAATTCAAACAACCAGGGGGGCTATGAGCAGTTCTTC. It specifies CASNSNNQGGYEQFF.

V usage is TRBV7-3 and J usage is TRBJ2-3, with 11 nucleotides matching TRBD2. Germline lookup yields CDR1 SGHTA and CDR2 FQGTGA. The CDR3 runs 15 residues. J gave up 4 bases and V 5 bases, and 5 bases lay outside the gene matches. This chain's CDR3 is CASSVAGGPSDTQYF. CDR3 nucleotide sequence: TGTGCCAGCAGCGTAGCGGGAGGGCCCTCAGATACGCAGTATTTT.

The chain carries TRBV28 and TRBJ2-6; TRBD2 is a possible D gene (5 bases). This CDR3 spans 16 amino acids. Trimming removed 3 bases from V and 4 bases from J, with 13 bases in between. Germline-derived CDR1 and CDR2 are MDHEN and SYDVKM. Written as DNA, the CDR3 is TGTGCCAGCAGTTTGGAGGCCCCCGGGGGGGCCAACGTCCTGACTTTC. It specifies CASSLEAPGGANVLTF.

The chain combines TRBV19 with TRBJ2-1; the D gene is possibly TRBD1 (5 bases). V was clipped by 3 bases and J by 8 bases, with 11 bases between them. Germline V gene sequence: CDR1 LNHDA, CDR2 SQIVND (reference sequence). This CDR3 region has 13 residues. CDR3 protein: CASSMIVGDEQFF. CDR3 nucleotides: TGTGCCAGTAGTATGATTGTAGGGGATGAGCAGTTCTTC. The full variable domain, rest sourced from reference TRBV19 and TRBJ2-1, is DGGITQSPKYLFRKEGQNVTLSCEQNLNHDAMYWYRQDPGQGLRLIYYSQIVNDFQKGDIAEGYSVSREKKESFPLTVTSAQKNPTAFYLCASSMIVGDEQFFGPGTRLTVL.

This clone has a single count. The rearrangement links TRBV7-9 to TRBJ2-5, with TRBD2 identical over 8 bases. The CDR3 is 15 amino acids. With V trimmed by 6 bases and J by 3 bases, 9 bases remained unmatched. The germline gives CDR1 SEHNR, CDR2 FQNEAQ (reference sequence). The DNA of the CDR3 is TGTGCCAGCAGGCATACTAGCGGAGGGAAAGAGACCCAGTACTTC. It yields the protein CASRHTSGGKETQYF.

This rearrangement joins TRBV5-1 to TRBJ2-3, with 7 bases lining up with TRBD2. CDR3 length: 19 residues. V gave up 0 bases and J gave up 0 bases; unmatched junction bases: 13. Germline assignment: CDR1 SGHRS and CDR2 YFSETQ. The CDR3 coding sequence is TGCGCCAGCAGCTTGGGTGTCTTTGCTAGCGGTGCTAGCACAGATACGCAGTATTTT. Encoded protein: CASSLGVFASGASTDTQYF.

The rearrangement links TRBV28 to TRBJ1-1; 9 bases agree with TRBD1. V was pared by 11 bases and J by 2 bases, with 9 bases of the junction left unmatched. Germline loops: CDR1 MDHEN, CDR2 SYDVKM. This CDR3 has 14 residues. Here the CDR3 DNA reads TGTGCCGGCCGCGGGACAGGGCAAAACACTGAAGCTTTCTTT. As protein: CAGRGTGQNTEAFF.

The DNA for the CDR3 is TGTGCCAGTAGTACTTGGGACAGCCAAGAGACCCAGTACTTC. Its protein is CASSTWDSQETQYF. The V and J genes are TRBV19 and TRBJ2-5; 7 bases match TRBD1. The CDR3 consists of 14 residues. V lost 4 bases, J lost 1 base, and 3 bases stayed unmatched. Germline-derived CDR1 and CDR2 are LNHDA and SQIVND (reference sequence).

The chain carries TRBV27 and TRBJ2-1; D ambiguous. The CDR3 loop spans 15 amino acids. V shed 2 bases and J shed 1 base, with 9 bases lying between them. Germline V gene data show CDR1 as MNHEY and CDR2 as SMNVEV (reference sequence). The CDR3 DNA reads as TGTGCCAGCAGTTTAGCTAGTTTGTCCTACAATGAGCAGTTCTTC. It encodes CASSLASLSYNEQFF.

This sequence joins TRBV5-1 and TRBJ2-2; 7 nucleotides match TRBD1. The CDR3 covers 16 residues. Looked up from germline, CDR1 is SGHRS and CDR2 is YFSETQ. V shed 4 bases, J shed 6 bases, and the junction held 12 bases outside the gene matches. CDR3 DNA: TGCGCCAGCAGCCGCGCTCCGGGACAGAATTCCGGGGAGCTGTTTTTT. Its translation is CASSRAPGQNSGELFF.

This sequence joins TRBV5-6 and TRBJ2-7, with D possibly matching TRBD2 (6 bases). The CDR3 covers 15 residues. Germline loops: CDR1 SGHDT, CDR2 YYEEEE. V lost 5 bases to trimming and J lost 0 bases, with 15 bases between them. The CDR3, as DNA: TGTGCCAGCAGGGGACGGGACTTGGGCTCCTACGAGCAGTACTTC. Amino acid sequence: CASRGRDLGSYEQYF. The whole variable domain, filled in from reference TRBV5-6 and TRBJ2-7, reads DAGVTQSPTHLIKTRGQQVTLRCSPKSGHDTVSWYQQALGQGPQFIFQYYEEEERQRGNFPDRFSGHQFPNYSSELNVNALLLGDSALYLCASRGRDLGSYEQYFGPGTRLTVT.

This clone turned up a few times. This rearrangement joins TRBV7-9 to TRBJ1-6; D is perhaps TRBD1 (5 bases). CDR3 length: 14 amino acids. V lost 5 bases and J lost 13, with 18 bases in between. The germline gives CDR1 SEHNR, CDR2 FQNEAQ (reference sequence). The CDR3 here is CASSHATVTAPLHF. CDR3 DNA: TGTGCCAGCAGCCACGCGACCGTGACAGCGCCCCTCCACTTT.

This clone was seen more than once but under ten times. The chain combines TRBV10-1 with TRBJ2-7, with 7 bases that match TRBD2. Germline V gene sequence: CDR1 WNHNN, CDR2 SYGVQD (reference sequence). The V and J ends lost 0 bases and 5 bases, in that order; junction bases with no gene match: 13. CDR3 length: 17 amino acids. The CDR3 here is CASSESSGRGKTHEQYF. In nucleotides, the CDR3 is TGCGCCAGCAGTGAGTCCTCGGGGAGGGGAAAAACCCACGAGCAGTACTTC.

In this sample, this clone turned up a few times. The chain has TRBV5-1 and TRBJ2-1; 10 nucleotides match TRBD1. Germline lookup yields CDR1 SGHRS and CDR2 YFSETQ. CDR3 size: 15 residues. The V gene end was trimmed by 4 bases and the J gene end by 10 bases; junction bases not matched to a gene: 11. CDR3 protein: CASSLSPGTGVEQFF. CDR3 coding DNA: TGCGCCAGCAGCCTAAGTCCCGGGACAGGGGTCGAGCAGTTCTTC.